This TCR beta chain was captured by sequencing in a study of tumor-infiltrating lymphocytes in oesophageal squamous cell carcinoma. Using its own MiXCR run on the PCR reads, TCRdb lists one record per CDR3 protein. The sample yields tens of thousands of distinct CDR3 sequences, about 34% seen once. This clonotype showed up many times. The receptor was derived from a male donor with esophageal squamous cell carcinoma. Sequencing used esophageal tumor tissue.

CDR3 region: CATSSRGNGANVLTF. The CDR3 nucleotides are TGTGCCACCAGCAGCAGGGGTAATGGGGCCAACGTCCTGACTTTC. The rearrangement uses TRBV15 and TRBJ2-6; tentative D call: TRBD1 (6 bases). Germline CDR1 and CDR2: LNHNV and YYDKDF (reference sequence). V was pared by 3 bases and J by 3 bases, with 9 bases between. This CDR3 comprises 15 residues.